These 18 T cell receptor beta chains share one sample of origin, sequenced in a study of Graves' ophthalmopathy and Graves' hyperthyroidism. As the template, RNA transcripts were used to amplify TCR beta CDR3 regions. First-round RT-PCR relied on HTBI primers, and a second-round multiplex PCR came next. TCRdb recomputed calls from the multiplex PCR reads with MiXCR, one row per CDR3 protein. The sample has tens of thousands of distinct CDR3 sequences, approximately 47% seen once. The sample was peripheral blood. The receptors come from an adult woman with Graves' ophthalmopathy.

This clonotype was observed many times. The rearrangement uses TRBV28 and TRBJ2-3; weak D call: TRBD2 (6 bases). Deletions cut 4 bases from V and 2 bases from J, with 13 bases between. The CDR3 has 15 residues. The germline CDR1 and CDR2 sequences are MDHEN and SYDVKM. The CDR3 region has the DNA TGTGCCAGCAGTTCGCTAGCGAGAACCACAGATACGCAGTATTTT. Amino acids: CASSSLARTTDTQYF.

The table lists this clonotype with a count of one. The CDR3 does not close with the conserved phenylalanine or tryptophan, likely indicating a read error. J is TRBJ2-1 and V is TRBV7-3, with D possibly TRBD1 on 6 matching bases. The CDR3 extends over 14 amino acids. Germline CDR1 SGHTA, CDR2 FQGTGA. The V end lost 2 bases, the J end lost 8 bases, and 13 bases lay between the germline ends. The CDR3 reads CASSLEAGADEQFI. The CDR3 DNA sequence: TGTGCCAGCAGCTTAGAAGCAGGGGCGGATGAGCAGTTCATC.

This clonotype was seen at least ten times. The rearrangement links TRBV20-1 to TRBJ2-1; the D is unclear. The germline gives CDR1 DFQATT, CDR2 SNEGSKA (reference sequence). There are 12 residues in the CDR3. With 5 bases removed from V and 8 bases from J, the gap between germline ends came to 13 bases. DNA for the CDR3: TGCAGTGCTCCCCGATCCGGTTATGAGCAGTTCTTC. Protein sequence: CSAPRSGYEQFF.

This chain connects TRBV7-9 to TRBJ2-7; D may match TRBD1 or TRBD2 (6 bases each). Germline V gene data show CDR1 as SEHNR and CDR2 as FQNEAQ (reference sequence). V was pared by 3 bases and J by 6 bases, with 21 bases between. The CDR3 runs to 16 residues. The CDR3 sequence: CASSFSGAPGASEQYF. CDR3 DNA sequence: TGTGCCAGCAGCTTTTCAGGGGCTCCGGGAGCCTCCGAGCAGTACTTC.

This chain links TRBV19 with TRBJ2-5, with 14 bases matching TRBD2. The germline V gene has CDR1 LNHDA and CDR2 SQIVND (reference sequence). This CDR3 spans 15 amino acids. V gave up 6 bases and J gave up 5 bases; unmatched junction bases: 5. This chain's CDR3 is CASSTGTSGSETQYF. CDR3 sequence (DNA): TGTGCCAGTAGCACGGGGACTAGCGGGAGCGAGACCCAGTACTTC.

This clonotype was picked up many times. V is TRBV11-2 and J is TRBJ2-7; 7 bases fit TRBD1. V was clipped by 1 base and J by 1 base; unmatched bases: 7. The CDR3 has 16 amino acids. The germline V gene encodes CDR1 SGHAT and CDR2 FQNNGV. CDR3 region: CASSLVGTATSYEQYF. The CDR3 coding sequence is TGTGCCAGCAGCTTAGTCGGGACAGCAACTTCCTACGAGCAGTACTTC.

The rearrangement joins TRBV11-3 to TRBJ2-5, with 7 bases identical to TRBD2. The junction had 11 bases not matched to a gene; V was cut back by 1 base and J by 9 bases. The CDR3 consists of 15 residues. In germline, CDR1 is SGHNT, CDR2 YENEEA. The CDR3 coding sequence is TGTGCCAGCAGCTTAGTGCGGGGGACTCATCAGCCCCAGTACTTC. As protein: CASSLVRGTHQPQYF.

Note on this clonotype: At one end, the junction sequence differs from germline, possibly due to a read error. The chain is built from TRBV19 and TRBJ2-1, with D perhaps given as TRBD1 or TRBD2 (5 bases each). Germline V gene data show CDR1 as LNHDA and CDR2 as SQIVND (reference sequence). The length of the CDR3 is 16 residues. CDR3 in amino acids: CASTIWDQRHNNEQFF. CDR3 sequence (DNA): TGTGCCAGTACTATATGGGACCAGCGGCACAACAATGAGCAGTTCTTC.

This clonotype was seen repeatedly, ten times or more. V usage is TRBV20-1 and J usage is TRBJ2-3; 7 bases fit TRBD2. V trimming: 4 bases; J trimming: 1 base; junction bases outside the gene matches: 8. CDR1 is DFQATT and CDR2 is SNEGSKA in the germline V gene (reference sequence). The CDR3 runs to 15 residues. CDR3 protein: CSATPSGKGTDTQYF. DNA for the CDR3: TGCAGTGCTACCCCGAGCGGGAAGGGCACAGATACGCAGTATTTT.

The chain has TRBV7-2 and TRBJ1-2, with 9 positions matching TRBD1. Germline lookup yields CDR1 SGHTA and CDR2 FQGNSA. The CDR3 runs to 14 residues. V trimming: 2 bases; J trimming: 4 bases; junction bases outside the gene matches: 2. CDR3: CASSLRDRVYGYTF. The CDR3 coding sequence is TGTGCCAGCAGCTTAAGGGACAGGGTCTATGGCTACACCTTC. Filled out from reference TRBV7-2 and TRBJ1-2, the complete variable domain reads GAGVSQSPSNKVTEKGKDVELRCDPISGHTALYWYRQSLGQGLEFLIYFQGNSAPDKSGLPSDRFSAERTGGSVSTLTIQRTQQEDSAVYLCASSLRDRVYGYTFGSGTRLTVV.

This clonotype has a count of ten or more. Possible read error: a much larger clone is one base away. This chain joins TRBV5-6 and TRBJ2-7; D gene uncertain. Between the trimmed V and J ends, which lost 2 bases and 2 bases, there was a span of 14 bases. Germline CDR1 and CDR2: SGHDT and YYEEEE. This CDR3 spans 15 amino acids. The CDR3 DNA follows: TGTGCCAGCAGCTTATTCGTCGACAACGCCTACGAGCAGTACTTC. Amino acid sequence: CASSLFVDNAYEQYF.

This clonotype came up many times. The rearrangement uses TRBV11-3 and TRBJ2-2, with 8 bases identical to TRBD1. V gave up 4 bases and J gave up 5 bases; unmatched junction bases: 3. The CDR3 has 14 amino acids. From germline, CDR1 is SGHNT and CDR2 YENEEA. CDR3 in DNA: TGTGCCAGCAGCTCCAGGACAGGGACCGGGGAGCTGTTTTTT. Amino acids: CASSSRTGTGELFF.

The CDR3 DNA follows: TGTGCCAGCAGCATCGGACTAGCGGGAGACCACCACGAGCAGTACTTC. Encoded protein: CASSIGLAGDHHEQYF. The chain uses TRBV9 and TRBJ2-7; 13 bases are a match to TRBD2. Germline trimming cut 4 bases from V and 5 bases from J; bases unmatched to any gene: 9. The CDR3 sequence is 16 residues long. Germline V gives CDR1 SGDLS, CDR2 YYNGEE.

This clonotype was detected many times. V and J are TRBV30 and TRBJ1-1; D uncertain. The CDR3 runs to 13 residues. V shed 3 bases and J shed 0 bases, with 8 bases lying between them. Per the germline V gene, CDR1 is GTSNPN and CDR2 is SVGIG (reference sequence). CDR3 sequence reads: CAWSPQVNTEAFF. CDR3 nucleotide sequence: TGTGCCTGGAGCCCCCAAGTGAACACTGAAGCTTTCTTT.

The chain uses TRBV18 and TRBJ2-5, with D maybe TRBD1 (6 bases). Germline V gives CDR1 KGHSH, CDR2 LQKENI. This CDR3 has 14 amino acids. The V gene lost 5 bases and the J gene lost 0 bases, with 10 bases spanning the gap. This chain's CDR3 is CASSGGPHQETQYF. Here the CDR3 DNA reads TGTGCCAGCTCAGGGGGCCCCCACCAAGAGACCCAGTACTTC.

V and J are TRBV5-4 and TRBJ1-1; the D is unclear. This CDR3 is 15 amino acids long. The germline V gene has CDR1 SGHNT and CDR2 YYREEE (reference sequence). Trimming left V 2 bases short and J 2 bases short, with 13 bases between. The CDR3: CASSFQYTVNTEAFF. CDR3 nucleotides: TGTGCCAGCAGCTTTCAGTATACAGTCAACACTGAAGCTTTCTTT.

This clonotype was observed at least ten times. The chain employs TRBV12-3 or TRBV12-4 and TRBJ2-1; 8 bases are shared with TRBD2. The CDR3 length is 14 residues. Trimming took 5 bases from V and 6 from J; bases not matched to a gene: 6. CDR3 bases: TGTGCCAGCAGTCATAGCGGGATGAGCAATGAGCAGTTCTTC. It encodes CASSHSGMSNEQFF.

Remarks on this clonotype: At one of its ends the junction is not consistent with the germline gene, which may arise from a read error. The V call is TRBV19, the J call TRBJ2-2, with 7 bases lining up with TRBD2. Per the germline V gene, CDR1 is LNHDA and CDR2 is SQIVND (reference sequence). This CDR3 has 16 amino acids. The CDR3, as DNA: TGTACCAGTAGTAGCCCGGGACTATCTCTTGGGGGGGAGCTGTTCTTT. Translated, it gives CTSSSPGLSLGGELFF. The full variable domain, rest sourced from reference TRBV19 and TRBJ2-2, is DGGITQSPKYLFRKEGQNVTLSCEQNLNHDAMYWYRQDPGQGLRLIYYSQIVNDFQKGDIAEGYSVSREKKESFPLTVTSAQKNPTAFYLCTSSSPGLSLGGELFFGEGSRLTVL.